This TCR beta chain was observed in a study of T-cell memory formation after mild COVID-19. Findings and limits, study-wide: Shrinking CD4+ clones were chiefly CM and EM; CD8+ ones were chiefly EMRA.

TCRdb analysed the 5' RACE reads with MiXCR anew, one entry per CDR3 protein. The table lists some 120,000 distinct CDR3 sequences, approximately 5.9% of them singletons. This clonotype was picked up a small number of times. Its antigen is undetermined. The sequence derives from an adult woman who had mild COVID-19 (a few samples of this study predate the infection). Cell type and time point are not known. The sample was PBMCs or a T cell subset sorted from them (not recorded which).

The DNA for the CDR3 is TGTGCCAGCAGCGTAGGAGGGCGGCTAGCGGGAATACCCATGGAGACCCAGTACTTC. Its translation is CASSVGGRLAGIPMETQYF. The chain combines TRBV9 with TRBJ2-5, with TRBD2 matching 9 bases. V trimming: 0 bases; J trimming: 5 bases; junction bases outside the gene matches: 17. CDR1 and CDR2 from the germline V gene are SGDLS and YYNGEE. The CDR3 has 19 residues.